This T cell receptor beta chain derives from a study of blood T cell repertoires in COVID-19. Worth noting for this clone: Other DNA sequences in this sample translate to the same CDR3.

This CDR3 region has 14 residues. The germline gives CDR1 MNHEY, CDR2 SVGAGI. With 5 bases clipped from V and 1 base from J, the junction kept 4 bases outside the gene matches. Study processing details: It was from reference gene primer amplification that nucleated cell counts were estimated. TCRdb's table, derived via immunoSEQ multiplex PCR, lists solely in-frame clones and lacks some. The V and J calls and clone size come from that table; D and trimming were worked out from the DNA. The table has 70,000 or so clones, about four fifths seen once; the top ten hold more than 12%. While infection was still active, Seattle patients were enrolled and then followed longitudinally.

Source material: peripheral blood. This chain uses TRBV6-5 with TRBJ1-1, with 7 bases aligning to TRBD1. The source of this sequence is a man aged 55 to 70 with COVID-19, enrolled during active disease. The CDR3 DNA reads as TGTGCCAGCAGTACATGGACAGGGAACACTGAAGCTTTCTTT. Translated, it gives CASSTWTGNTEAFF.